This T cell receptor beta chain was found in a study of blood T cell repertoires in COVID-19. The germline CDR1 and CDR2 sequences are MGHRA and YSYEKL. The CDR3 runs to 16 residues. Between the trimmed V and J ends, which lost 1 base and 3 bases, there was a span of 15 bases. Libraries were prepared by immunoSEQ multiplex PCR; TCRdb keeps only in-frame clonotypes and omits some of them. The table lists tens of thousands of clones, over 80% of them singletons, with approximately 10% in the top ten. This rearrangement joins TRBV4-1 to TRBJ1-2; TRBD1 might be the D (5 bases). Sequencing used peripheral blood. This TCR was recovered from a human donor in a cohort sampled during active COVID-19. CDR3 sequence reads: CASSQGTTTVDYGYTF. The CDR3 nucleotides are TGCGCCAGCAGCCAAGGTACCACGACAGTAGACTATGGCTACACCTTC.